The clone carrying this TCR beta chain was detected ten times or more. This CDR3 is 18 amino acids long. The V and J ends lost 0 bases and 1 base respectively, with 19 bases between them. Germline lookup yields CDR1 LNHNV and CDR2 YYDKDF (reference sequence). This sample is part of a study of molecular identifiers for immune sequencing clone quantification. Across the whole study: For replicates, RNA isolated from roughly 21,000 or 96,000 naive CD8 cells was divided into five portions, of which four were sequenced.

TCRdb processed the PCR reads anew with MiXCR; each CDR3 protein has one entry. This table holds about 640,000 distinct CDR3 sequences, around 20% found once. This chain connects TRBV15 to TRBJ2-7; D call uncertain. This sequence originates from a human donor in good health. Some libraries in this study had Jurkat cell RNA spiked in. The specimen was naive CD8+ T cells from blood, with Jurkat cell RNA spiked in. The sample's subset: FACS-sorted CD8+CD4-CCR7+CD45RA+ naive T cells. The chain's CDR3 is CATSRDQSWAEHSYEQYF. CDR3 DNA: TGTGCCACCAGCAGAGACCAATCTTGGGCGGAGCATTCCTACGAGCAGTACTTC.